The T cell receptor (beta chain) described here comes from a study of blood T cell repertoires in COVID-19. CDR1 is MNHEY, CDR2 SVGEGT, per germline. Trimming stripped 0 bases from V and 5 bases from J, with 11 bases between. The CDR3 runs 15 residues. The data were produced by immunoSEQ multiplex PCR, yet TCRdb's version contains in-frame clones alone and is incomplete. The sample carries some 280,000 clones, more than 80% recorded once. This sequence originates from a woman aged 25 to 39 with active or convalescent COVID-19. The sequenced material came from peripheral blood. This chain joins TRBV6-2 or TRBV6-3 and TRBJ1-5, with D maybe TRBD1 (5 bases). The DNA for the CDR3 is TGTGCCAGCAGTTACTCTGGAGCAGGGCATCAGCCCCAGCATTTT. Translation: CASSYSGAGHQPQHF.